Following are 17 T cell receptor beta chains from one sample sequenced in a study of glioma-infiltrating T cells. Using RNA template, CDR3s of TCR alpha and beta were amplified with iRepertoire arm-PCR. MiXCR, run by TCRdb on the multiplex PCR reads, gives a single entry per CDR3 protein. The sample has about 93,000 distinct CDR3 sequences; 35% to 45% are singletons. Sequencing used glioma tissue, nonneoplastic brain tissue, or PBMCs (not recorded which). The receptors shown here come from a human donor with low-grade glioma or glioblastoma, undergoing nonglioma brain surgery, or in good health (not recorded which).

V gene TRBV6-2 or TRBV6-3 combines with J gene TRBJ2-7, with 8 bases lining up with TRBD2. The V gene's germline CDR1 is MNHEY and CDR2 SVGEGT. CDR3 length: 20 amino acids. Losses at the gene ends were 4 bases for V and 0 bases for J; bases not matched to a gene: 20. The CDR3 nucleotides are TGTGCCAGCAGTTGGGGGCCTTTGACTAGCGACATCCTACCCTCCTACGAGCAGTACTTC. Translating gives CASSWGPLTSDILPSYEQYF.

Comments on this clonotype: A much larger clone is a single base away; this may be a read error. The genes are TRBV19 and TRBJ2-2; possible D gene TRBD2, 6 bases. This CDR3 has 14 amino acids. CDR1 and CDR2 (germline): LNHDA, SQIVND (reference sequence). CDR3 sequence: CASSWGVGTVELFF. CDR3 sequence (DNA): TGTGCCAGTAGCTGGGGGGTTGGTACCGTGGAGCTGTTTTTT.

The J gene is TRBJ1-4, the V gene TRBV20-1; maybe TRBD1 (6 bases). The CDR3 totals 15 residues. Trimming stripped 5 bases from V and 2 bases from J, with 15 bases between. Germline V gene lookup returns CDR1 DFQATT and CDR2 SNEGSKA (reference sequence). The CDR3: CSASAGGATNEKLFF. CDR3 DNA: TGCAGTGCTTCGGCGGGGGGGGCGACTAATGAAAAACTGTTTTTT.

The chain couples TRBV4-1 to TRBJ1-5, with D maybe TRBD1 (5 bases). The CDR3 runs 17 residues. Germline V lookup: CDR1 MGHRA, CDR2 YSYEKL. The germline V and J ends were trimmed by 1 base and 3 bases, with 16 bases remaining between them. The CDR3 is CASSQGAGEASNQPQHF. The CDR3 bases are TGCGCCAGCAGCCAAGGAGCGGGGGAGGCCTCCAATCAGCCCCAGCATTTT.

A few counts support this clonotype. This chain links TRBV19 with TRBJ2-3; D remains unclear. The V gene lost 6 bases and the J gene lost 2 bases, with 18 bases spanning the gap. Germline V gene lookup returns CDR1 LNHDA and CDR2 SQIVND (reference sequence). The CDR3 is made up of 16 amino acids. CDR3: CASRGGQARYTDTQYF. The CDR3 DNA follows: TGTGCCAGTAGGGGTGGCCAGGCCCGCTACACAGATACGCAGTATTTT.

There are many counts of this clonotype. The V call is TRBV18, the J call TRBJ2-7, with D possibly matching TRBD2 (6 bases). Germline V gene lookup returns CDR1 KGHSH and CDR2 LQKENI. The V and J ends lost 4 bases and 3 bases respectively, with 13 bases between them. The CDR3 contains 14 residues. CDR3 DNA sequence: TGTGCCAGCTCACACGGGGACTCCCTCTACGAGCAGTACTTC. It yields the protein CASSHGDSLYEQYF.

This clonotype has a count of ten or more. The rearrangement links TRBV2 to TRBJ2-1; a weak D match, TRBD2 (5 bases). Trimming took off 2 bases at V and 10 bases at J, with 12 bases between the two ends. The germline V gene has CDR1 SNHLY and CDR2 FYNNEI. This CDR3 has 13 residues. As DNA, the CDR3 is TGTGCCAGCAGTGAATTTGTCGGGAAAGAGCAGTTCTTC. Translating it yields CASSEFVGKEQFF.

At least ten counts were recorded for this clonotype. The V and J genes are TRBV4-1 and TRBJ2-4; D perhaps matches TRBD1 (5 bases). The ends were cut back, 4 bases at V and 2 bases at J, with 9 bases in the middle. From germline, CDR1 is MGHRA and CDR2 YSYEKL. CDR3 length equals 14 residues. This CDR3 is CASSPQDTKNIQYF. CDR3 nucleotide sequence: TGCGCCAGCAGCCCCCAGGACACCAAAAACATTCAGTACTTC.

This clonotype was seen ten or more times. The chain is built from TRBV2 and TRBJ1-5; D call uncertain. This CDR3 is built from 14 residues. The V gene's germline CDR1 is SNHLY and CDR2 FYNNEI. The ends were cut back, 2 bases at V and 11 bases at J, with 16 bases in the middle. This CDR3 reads CASSEWAGSTSQHF. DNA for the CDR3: TGTGCCAGCAGTGAATGGGCAGGTTCTACGTCCCAGCATTTT.

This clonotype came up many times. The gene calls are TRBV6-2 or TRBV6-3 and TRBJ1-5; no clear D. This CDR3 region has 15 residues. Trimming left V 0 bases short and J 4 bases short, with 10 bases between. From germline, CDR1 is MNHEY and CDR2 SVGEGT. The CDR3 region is CASSYSAGRNQPQHF. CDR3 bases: TGTGCCAGCAGTTACTCCGCGGGGAGGAATCAGCCCCAGCATTTT.

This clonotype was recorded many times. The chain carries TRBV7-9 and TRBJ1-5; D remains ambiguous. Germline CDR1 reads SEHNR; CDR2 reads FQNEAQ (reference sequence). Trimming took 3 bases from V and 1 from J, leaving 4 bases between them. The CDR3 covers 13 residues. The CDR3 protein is CASSFQSNQPQHF. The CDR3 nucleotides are TGTGCCAGCAGCTTTCAAAGCAATCAGCCCCAGCATTTT.

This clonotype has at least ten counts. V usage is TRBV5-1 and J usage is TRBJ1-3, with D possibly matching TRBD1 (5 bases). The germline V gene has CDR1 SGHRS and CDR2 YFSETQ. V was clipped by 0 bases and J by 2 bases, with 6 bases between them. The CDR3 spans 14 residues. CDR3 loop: CASSLVGPGNTIYF. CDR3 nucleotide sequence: TGCGCCAGCAGCTTGGTGGGACCTGGAAACACCATATATTTT.

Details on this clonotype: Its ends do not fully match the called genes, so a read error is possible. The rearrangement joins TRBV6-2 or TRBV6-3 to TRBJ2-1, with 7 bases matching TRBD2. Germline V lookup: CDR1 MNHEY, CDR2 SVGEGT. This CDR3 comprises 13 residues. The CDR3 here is CASSWGGSDEQFF. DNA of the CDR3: TGCGCCTCTTCGTGGGGGGGGTCTGATGAGCAGTTCTTC.

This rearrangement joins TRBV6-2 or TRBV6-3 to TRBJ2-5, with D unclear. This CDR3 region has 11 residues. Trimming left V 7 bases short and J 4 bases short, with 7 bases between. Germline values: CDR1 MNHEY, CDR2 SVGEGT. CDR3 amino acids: CASTHTETQYF. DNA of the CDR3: TGTGCCAGCACCCACACAGAGACCCAGTACTTC.

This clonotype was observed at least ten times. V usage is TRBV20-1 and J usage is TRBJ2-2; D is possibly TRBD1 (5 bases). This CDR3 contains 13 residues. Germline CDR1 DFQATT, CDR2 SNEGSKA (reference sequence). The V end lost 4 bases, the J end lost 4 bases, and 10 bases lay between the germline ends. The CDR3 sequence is CSATKGVTGELFF. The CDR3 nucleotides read TGCAGTGCTACTAAAGGGGTCACCGGGGAGCTGTTTTTT.

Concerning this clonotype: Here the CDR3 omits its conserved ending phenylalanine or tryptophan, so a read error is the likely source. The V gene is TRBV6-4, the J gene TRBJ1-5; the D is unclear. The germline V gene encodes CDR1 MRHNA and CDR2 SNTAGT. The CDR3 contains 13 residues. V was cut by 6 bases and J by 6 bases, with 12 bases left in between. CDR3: CASSSGFGQPQHS. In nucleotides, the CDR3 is TGTGCCAGCAGCTCGGGGTTCGGTCAGCCCCAGCATTCT.

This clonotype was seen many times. The CDR3 region has the DNA TGTGCCAGCAGTTACAATCCAGGGCGACCCCTCCACTTT. It translates to CASSYNPGRPLHF. This chain uses TRBV6-6 with TRBJ1-6; possibly TRBD1 for D (5 bases). In germline, CDR1 is MNHNY, CDR2 SVGAGI (reference sequence). Trimming took off 2 bases at V and 12 bases at J, with 11 bases between the two ends. The CDR3 totals 13 residues.